These T cell receptor beta chains were read from a single sample in a study of blood T cell repertoires in COVID-19. Measured with immunoSEQ multiplex PCR; TCRdb has only the in-frame clones, and not every one. The table shows some 97,000 clones, with about 89% occurring only once. The source material was peripheral blood. These TCRs come from a man aged 50 to 59 with active COVID-19. CDR3s include the opening cysteine and the closing phenylalanine or tryptophan. The D gene is left open where the match is weak. Rows give clone size only sometimes, using once, few, many, or a class for an expanded clone.

d_call: TRBD1
clone_size: -
j_call: TRBJ1-1
v_call: TRBV5-4
cdr3_aa: CASRDWDRSNTEAFF
cdr3_nt: TGTGCCAGCAGAGATTGGGACAGATCGAACACTGAAGCTTTCTTT

d_call: TRBD2
clone_size: -
j_call: TRBJ2-2
v_call: TRBV7-6
cdr3_aa: CASSPSGSYTGELFF
cdr3_nt: TGTGCCAGCAGCCCTAGCGGGAGTTACACCGGGGAGCTGTTTTTT

d_call: -
clone_size: -
j_call: TRBJ2-5
v_call: TRBV7-6
cdr3_aa: CASSLGGGLQGPSEAQYF
cdr3_nt: TGTGCCAGCAGCTTAGGAGGTGGTTTACAGGGCCCCTCTGAGGCCCAGTACTTC

d_call: -
clone_size: -
j_call: TRBJ2-2
v_call: TRBV4-2
cdr3_aa: CASSQDPGQTLRGLFF
cdr3_nt: TGTGCCAGCAGCCAAGATCCCGGACAGACTCTTCGTGGGCTGTTTTTT

d_call: -
clone_size: -
j_call: TRBJ2-3
v_call: TRBV5-1
cdr3_aa: CASRPGISTDTQYF
cdr3_nt: TGCGCCAGCAGACCAGGGATTAGCACAGATACGCAGTATTTT

d_call: -
clone_size: -
j_call: TRBJ1-2
v_call: TRBV6-5
cdr3_aa: CASSSPRQTFNYGYTF
cdr3_nt: TGTGCCAGCAGTTCCCCGCGACAGACCTTTAACTATGGCTACACCTTC

d_call: TRBD1
clone_size: -
j_call: TRBJ1-4
v_call: TRBV19
cdr3_aa: CASSPNRGEKLFF
cdr3_nt: TGTGCCAGTAGCCCCAACAGGGGAGAAAAACTGTTTTTT

d_call: -
clone_size: once
j_call: TRBJ1-3
v_call: TRBV7-2
cdr3_aa: CASSLAGGTVGNTIYF
cdr3_nt: TGTGCCAGCAGCTTAGCCGGCGGGACGGTAGGAAACACCATATATTTT

d_call: TRBD2
clone_size: -
j_call: TRBJ2-1
v_call: TRBV9
cdr3_aa: CASPQWEVAGTRVNEQFF
cdr3_nt: TGTGCCAGCCCCCAATGGGAGGTCGCCGGGACTAGGGTAAATGAGCAGTTCTTC

d_call: -
clone_size: -
j_call: TRBJ2-7
v_call: TRBV5-4
cdr3_aa: CASSLETDPMISRDF
cdr3_nt: TGTGCCAGCAGCTTGGAGACAGACCCGATGATCAGTAGAGACTTC

d_call: -
clone_size: -
j_call: TRBJ1-2
v_call: TRBV2
cdr3_aa: CAPDSESVGYTF
cdr3_nt: TGTGCCCCGGACAGTGAGTCGGTTGGCTACACCTTC

d_call: TRBD2
clone_size: -
j_call: TRBJ2-5
v_call: TRBV5-1
cdr3_aa: CASSSGLAGQETQYF
cdr3_nt: TGCGCCAGCAGCTCTGGACTAGCGGGACAAGAGACCCAGTACTTC

d_call: TRBD1
clone_size: once
j_call: TRBJ2-6
v_call: TRBV27
cdr3_aa: CASSLRQGLEGANVLTF
cdr3_nt: TGTGCCAGCAGTTTGCGACAGGGCCTAGAAGGGGCCAACGTCCTGACTTTC

d_call: -
clone_size: -
j_call: TRBJ1-1
v_call: TRBV10-3
cdr3_aa: CAIQQGTEAFF
cdr3_nt: TGTGCCATACAACAGGGAACTGAAGCTTTCTTT

d_call: -
clone_size: -
j_call: TRBJ1-2
v_call: TRBV9
cdr3_aa: CASSTGTYGYTF
cdr3_nt: TGTGCCAGCAGCACAGGGACCTATGGCTACACCTTC

d_call: -
clone_size: -
j_call: TRBJ2-7
v_call: TRBV11-2
cdr3_aa: CASSRGTTGWPYEQYF
cdr3_nt: TGTGCCAGCAGCAGGGGTACGACAGGTTGGCCCTACGAGCAGTACTTC

d_call: -
clone_size: few
j_call: TRBJ2-1
v_call: TRBV4-1
cdr3_aa: CASSQEQMVYNEQFF
cdr3_nt: TGCGCCAGCAGCCAAGAACAGATGGTGTACAATGAGCAGTTCTTC

d_call: TRBD1
clone_size: -
j_call: TRBJ2-7
v_call: TRBV10-2
cdr3_aa: CASRGFFRDRGSYEQYF
cdr3_nt: TGCGCCAGCAGAGGGTTTTTCCGGGACAGGGGTTCCTACGAGCAGTACTTC

d_call: -
clone_size: -
j_call: TRBJ2-2
v_call: TRBV24-1
cdr3_aa: CATSDPRTATGELFF
cdr3_nt: TGTGCCACCAGTGATCCACGGACTGCTACCGGGGAGCTGTTTTTT

d_call: TRBD1
clone_size: -
j_call: TRBJ1-2
v_call: TRBV19
cdr3_aa: CASSFGTDNYGYTF
cdr3_nt: TGTGCCAGTAGTTTCGGGACAGATAACTATGGCTACACCTTC

d_call: -
clone_size: -
j_call: TRBJ1-2
v_call: TRBV4-1
cdr3_aa: CASSPNRLGDGYTF
cdr3_nt: TGCGCCAGCAGCCCAAACAGGTTAGGGGATGGCTACACCTTC

d_call: TRBD1
clone_size: -
j_call: TRBJ2-1
v_call: TRBV29-1
cdr3_aa: CSVERQGAYNNEQFF
cdr3_nt: TGCAGCGTTGAACGACAGGGGGCCTACAACAATGAGCAGTTCTTC

d_call: -
clone_size: -
j_call: TRBJ2-1
v_call: TRBV2
cdr3_aa: CARTRSTGLNEQFF
cdr3_nt: TGTGCCAGGACCCGATCCACAGGGCTCAATGAGCAGTTCTTC

d_call: -
clone_size: -
j_call: TRBJ1-5
v_call: TRBV19
cdr3_aa: CASAGLNYIGGNQPQHF
cdr3_nt: TGTGCCAGTGCGGGACTAAATTATATAGGGGGCAATCAGCCCCAGCATTTT

d_call: TRBD1
clone_size: -
j_call: TRBJ1-5
v_call: TRBV19
cdr3_aa: CASIHRGGRQPQHF
cdr3_nt: TGTGCCAGTATCCACAGGGGAGGTCGGCAGCCCCAGCATTTT

d_call: -
clone_size: few
j_call: TRBJ1-5
v_call: TRBV19
cdr3_aa: CASSIWEGPAQPQHF
cdr3_nt: TGTGCCAGTAGTATATGGGAGGGGCCAGCTCAGCCCCAGCATTTT

d_call: TRBD1
clone_size: once
j_call: TRBJ1-4
v_call: TRBV27
cdr3_aa: CASSPPDRAEKLFF
cdr3_nt: TGTGCCAGCAGTCCCCCGGACAGGGCTGAAAAACTGTTTTTT